Listed here is a single T cell receptor beta chain. The CDR3 covers 16 residues. The trim removed 1 base at V and 7 bases at J, leaving 9 bases unmatched. CDR1 GTSNPN and CDR2 SVGIG come from the germline V gene (reference sequence). The data originate from a study of control samples from healthy donors and cancer patients. The data were produced by immunoSEQ multiplex PCR, yet TCRdb's version contains in-frame clones alone and is incomplete. The top ten clones hold roughly 8.4% of a sample with about 140,000 clones, around nine tenths of them seen once. The specimen was blood. The gene calls are TRBV30 and TRBJ2-2; the match to TRBD1 covers 10 bases. This clonotype was sampled from a woman in her thirties in good health. CDR3 coding DNA: TGTGCCTGGAGTGCCCCCCCGGGACAGGGGATCGGGGAGCTGTTTTTT. Its protein is CAWSAPPGQGIGELFF.